These 3 T cell receptor beta chains were sequenced from one sample in a study of cytomegalovirus exposure and HLA in healthy donors. 13 Jbeta primers and 60 Vbeta primers were used for the PCR. The protocol was immunoSEQ multiplex PCR, while the TCRdb copy is restricted to in-frame clones and leaves out a portion. The top ten clones hold 5% to 6.5% of a sample with approximately 110,000 clones, 65% to 85% of them seen once. Sequences were obtained from PBMCs. The receptor set was obtained from a man aged 18 to 30 in good health and CMV-seronegative.

CDR3: CASSWGSGTGELFF. CDR3 DNA: TGTGCCAGCAGCTGGGGTAGCGGCACCGGGGAGCTGTTTTTT. The chain uses TRBV6-5 and TRBJ2-2; TRBD2 is a possible D gene (6 bases). V lost 6 bases and J 4 bases, leaving 12 bases between the germline ends. This CDR3 is 14 amino acids long. Germline values: CDR1 MNHEY, CDR2 SVGAGI.

This clone is a singleton in its sample. This rearrangement joins TRBV6-1 to TRBJ2-7; 9 bases are a match to TRBD2. Germline-derived CDR1 and CDR2 are MNHNS and SASEGT. Losses at the gene ends were 7 bases for V and 2 bases for J; bases not matched to a gene: 9. The length of the CDR3 is 15 residues. CDR3 sequence reads: CASNSASGVTYEQYF. DNA of the CDR3: TGTGCCAGCAATTCGGCTAGCGGGGTCACCTACGAGCAGTACTTC.

This clone was seen a handful of times. This rearrangement joins TRBV5-6 to TRBJ2-7, with 7 bases that match TRBD1. Germline CDR1 SGHDT, CDR2 YYEEEE. CDR3 length: 13 amino acids. V lost 4 bases to trimming and J lost 3 bases; unmatched junction nucleotides: 4. The CDR3 loop reads CASSGDSDYEQYF. DNA of the CDR3: TGTGCCAGCAGCGGGGACAGCGACTACGAGCAGTACTTC.